A selection of T cell receptor beta chains follows, all from one sample in a study of shared clonotypes between healthy human individuals. Measured with immunoSEQ multiplex PCR; TCRdb has only the in-frame clones, and not every one. The data contain under 2,000,000 clones, roughly 95% of them singletons. Sequencing used naive CD8+ T cells sorted from blood. The receptors were gathered from a man between 18 and 29 years old in good health. Each CDR3 is given with its conserved first and last residue. The D gene is left open where the match is weak. Clone size is not always given. Where it is, it says once, few, many or a class for expanded clones.

d_call: TRBD2
v_call: TRBV28
clone_size: NA
j_call: TRBJ2-3
cdr3_nt: TGTGCCAGCGCGGGGGGGCTTACAGATACGCAGTATTTT
cdr3_aa: CASAGGLTDTQYF

d_call: TRBD2
v_call: TRBV9
clone_size: NA
j_call: TRBJ2-3
cdr3_nt: TGTGCCAGCAGCGTCCTAGCGGGTCGGGATACGCAGTATTTT
cdr3_aa: CASSVLAGRDTQYF

d_call: TRBD2
v_call: TRBV19
clone_size: NA
j_call: TRBJ2-1
cdr3_nt: TGTGCCAGTAGTGAGACTAGCGGGAGCGCTTACAATGAGCAGTTCTTC
cdr3_aa: CASSETSGSAYNEQFF

d_call: NA
v_call: TRBV13
clone_size: NA
j_call: TRBJ2-1
cdr3_nt: TGTGCCAGCAGCCCCGGAGGAGGGCAGTTCTTC
cdr3_aa: CASSPGGGQFF

d_call: TRBD1
v_call: TRBV13
clone_size: NA
j_call: TRBJ2-1
cdr3_nt: TGTGCCAGCAGCGCCGGGACAGGGTTCAATGAGCAGTTCTTC
cdr3_aa: CASSAGTGFNEQFF

d_call: TRBD2
v_call: TRBV4-1
clone_size: once
j_call: TRBJ2-1
cdr3_nt: TGCGCCAGCAGCCAAGGGCCAGCGGGGAGCTACAATGAGCAGTTCTTC
cdr3_aa: CASSQGPAGSYNEQFF

d_call: NA
v_call: TRBV28
clone_size: NA
j_call: TRBJ1-6
cdr3_nt: TGTGCCAGCAGCCCTCTCCTCAATTCACCCCTCCACTTT
cdr3_aa: CASSPLLNSPLHF

d_call: NA
v_call: TRBV9
clone_size: once
j_call: TRBJ2-7
cdr3_nt: TGTGCCAGCAGTTCGGAGGGGACCGGCATCTACGAGCAGTACTTC
cdr3_aa: CASSSEGTGIYEQYF

d_call: NA
v_call: TRBV7-6
clone_size: once
j_call: TRBJ2-1
cdr3_nt: TGTGCCAGCAGCTTAGCGCAGGGGCTCCATGAGCAGTTCTTC
cdr3_aa: CASSLAQGLHEQFF

d_call: TRBD2
v_call: TRBV19
clone_size: NA
j_call: TRBJ2-7
cdr3_nt: TGTGCCAGTAGTACGGGACTAGCGGGAGCGGTCTACGAGCAGTACTTC
cdr3_aa: CASSTGLAGAVYEQYF

d_call: TRBD2
v_call: TRBV4-3
clone_size: NA
j_call: TRBJ2-7
cdr3_nt: TGCGCCAGCAGCCAAGACGGGACTAGCGTCTCCTACGAGCAGTACTTC
cdr3_aa: CASSQDGTSVSYEQYF

d_call: NA
v_call: TRBV9
clone_size: NA
j_call: TRBJ1-6
cdr3_nt: TGTGCCAGCAGCCCCAGCGGAGGGTCACCCCTCCACTTT
cdr3_aa: CASSPSGGSPLHF

d_call: NA
v_call: TRBV7-2
clone_size: NA
j_call: TRBJ2-7
cdr3_nt: TGTGCCAGCAGCTTATTGGGGTCGGGTTACGAGCAGTACTTC
cdr3_aa: CASSLLGSGYEQYF

d_call: NA
v_call: TRBV13
clone_size: once
j_call: TRBJ1-2
cdr3_nt: TGTGCCAGCAGCCTGGGACTCGGAACGGGGCAAGGTGGCTACACCTTC
cdr3_aa: CASSLGLGTGQGGYTF

d_call: NA
v_call: TRBV5-1
clone_size: NA
j_call: TRBJ1-1
cdr3_nt: TGCGCCAGCAGCTTTCTGACAGTTAAGAACACTGAAGCTTTCTTT
cdr3_aa: CASSFLTVKNTEAFF

d_call: NA
v_call: TRBV5-6
clone_size: NA
j_call: TRBJ2-5
cdr3_nt: TGTGCCAGCAGCCGACTGGAACAAGAGACCCAGTACTTC
cdr3_aa: CASSRLEQETQYF

d_call: NA
v_call: TRBV7-2
clone_size: NA
j_call: TRBJ2-3
cdr3_nt: TGTGCCAGCAGCTTAGGGGGACGGGACACAGATACGCAGTATTTT
cdr3_aa: CASSLGGRDTDTQYF

d_call: NA
v_call: TRBV7-9
clone_size: few
j_call: TRBJ2-7
cdr3_nt: TGTGCCAGCAGTTTGCCCAACTACGAGCAGTACTTC
cdr3_aa: CASSLPNYEQYF

d_call: TRBD2
v_call: TRBV4-1
clone_size: NA
j_call: TRBJ2-7
cdr3_nt: TGCGCCAGCAGCCATTTTAGCGGGGATAGCTCCTACGAGCAGTACTTC
cdr3_aa: CASSHFSGDSSYEQYF

d_call: NA
v_call: TRBV4-3
clone_size: NA
j_call: TRBJ2-7
cdr3_nt: TGCGCCAGCAGCCAAGATGGGGCCGACAGAGGCGAGCAGTACTTC
cdr3_aa: CASSQDGADRGEQYF

d_call: TRBD1
v_call: TRBV5-4
clone_size: NA
j_call: TRBJ2-3
cdr3_nt: TGTGCCAGCAGCCCGGGACAGGTCACAGATACGCAGTATTTT
cdr3_aa: CASSPGQVTDTQYF

d_call: NA
v_call: TRBV4-1
clone_size: NA
j_call: TRBJ2-3
cdr3_nt: TGCGCCAGCACCCCCCGAGAGGGAGTTACGCAGTATTTT
cdr3_aa: CASTPREGVTQYF

d_call: NA
v_call: TRBV4-3
clone_size: NA
j_call: TRBJ2-2
cdr3_nt: TGCGCCAGCAGCCAAGACGGGAGCGGCACCGGGGAGCTGTTTTTT
cdr3_aa: CASSQDGSGTGELFF

d_call: NA
v_call: TRBV6-5
clone_size: NA
j_call: TRBJ2-7
cdr3_nt: TGTGCCAGCATCGGAGGTGCCTACGAGCAGTACTTC
cdr3_aa: CASIGGAYEQYF

d_call: NA
v_call: TRBV19
clone_size: NA
j_call: TRBJ2-2
cdr3_nt: TGTGCCAGTATGGCAGGGGAAAACACCGGGGAGCTGTTTTTT
cdr3_aa: CASMAGENTGELFF

d_call: TRBD2
v_call: TRBV7-3
clone_size: NA
j_call: TRBJ2-5
cdr3_nt: TGTGCCAGCAGCTTAGGGACTAGCGGGGGTTGGGAGACCCAGTACTTC
cdr3_aa: CASSLGTSGGWETQYF

d_call: TRBD1
v_call: TRBV4-1
clone_size: NA
j_call: TRBJ2-1
cdr3_nt: TGCGCCAGCAGCCAGGGGGACAGGGGATTGGAGCAGTTCTTC
cdr3_aa: CASSQGDRGLEQFF

d_call: TRBD1
v_call: TRBV28
clone_size: NA
j_call: TRBJ2-1
cdr3_nt: TGTGCCAGCAGTTTGATAGGGGCAGGGGGCTGGGGTGAGCAGTTCTTC
cdr3_aa: CASSLIGAGGWGEQFF

d_call: TRBD1
v_call: TRBV19
clone_size: NA
j_call: TRBJ1-1
cdr3_nt: TGTGCCAGCCCACTAGACAGGGTCGAGCGCACTGAAGCTTTCTTT
cdr3_aa: CASPLDRVERTEAFF